This T cell receptor (beta chain) originates from a study of blood T cells in healthy people across ages. In the study overall: About one barcoded beta molecule per two T cells was the capture yield of template switching. General study results and limits: Total diversity from one million sequenced T cells was likely underestimated.

A second PCR of 7 to 11 cycles used a sample-barcoded 5' primer and a J-beta primer mix. A template-switch adaptor containing 12 random nucleotides labeled each cDNA molecule. Using its own MiXCR run on the 5' RACE reads, TCRdb lists one record per CDR3 protein. The sample records under 1,000,000 distinct CDR3 sequences, about half being singletons. Germline assignment: CDR1 KGHDR and CDR2 SFDVKD. Trimming took 2 bases from V and 11 from J, leaving 17 bases between them. The CDR3 is made up of 14 amino acids. This clonotype has a handful of counts. As yet, its antigen is unknown. V and J are TRBV24-1 and TRBJ2-5; tentatively, D is TRBD1 (5 bases). Sequences were obtained from blood. The origin of this receptor is a man at least 80 years old in good health. The CDR3 DNA follows: TGTGCCACCAGTGATTGGGGCCTGGACAATGAGCAGTACTTC. Its translation: CATSDWGLDNEQYF.